Shown below are 30 T cell receptor beta chains from a single sample sequenced in a study of cytomegalovirus exposure and HLA in healthy donors. Primers included in the PCR were 60 Vbeta and 13 Jbeta primers. Here immunoSEQ multiplex PCR was the method, and the copy in TCRdb shows in-frame clones only, minus some. The table lists some 76,000 clones, around 85% of them singletons. Sequencing was carried out using PBMCs. These receptors came from a woman in her 50s in good health and CMV-seronegative.

This clone is a singleton in its sample. The chain has TRBV10-3 and TRBJ2-3, with D tentatively TRBD2 (6 bases). Germline V gene lookup returns CDR1 ENHRY and CDR2 SYGVKD. The ends were cut back, 10 bases at V and 2 bases at J, with 25 bases in the middle. CDR3 length: 17 residues. The CDR3 is CATRDLAPQNNTDTQYF. The CDR3 coding sequence is TGTGCCACCAGGGACCTAGCGCCTCAAAACAACACAGATACGCAGTATTTT.

The chain carries TRBV10-2 and TRBJ2-1; D is uncertain. Germline CDR1 and CDR2: WSHSY and SAAADI. The CDR3 spans 13 residues. The ends were cut back, 7 bases at V and 2 bases at J, with 9 bases in the middle. In DNA form, the CDR3 reads TGCGCCAGCAACTCTCCGGCCTACAATGAGCAGTTCTTC. Translated, it gives CASNSPAYNEQFF.

J is TRBJ1-1 and V is TRBV9; TRBD1 aligns across 8 bases. CDR1 and CDR2 from the germline V gene are SGDLS and YYNGEE. The CDR3 is 14 residues long. V lost 4 bases, J lost 5 bases, and 7 bases stayed unmatched. CDR3 bases: TGTGCCAGCAGCCCGGACAGGGTAGGAACTGAAGCTTTCTTT. Residues: CASSPDRVGTEAFF.

This chain links TRBV15 with TRBJ1-6; D is unresolved. Trimming shortened V by 0 bases and J by 2 bases, and 8 bases separated the two germline ends. The germline V gene has CDR1 LNHNV and CDR2 YYDKDF (reference sequence). This CDR3 spans 16 amino acids. CDR3 protein: CATSRDRSPYNSPLHF. The CDR3 region has the DNA TGTGCCACCAGCAGAGATAGGAGCCCCTATAATTCACCCCTCCACTTT.

The rearrangement joins TRBV9 to TRBJ2-5; 11 bases align to TRBD2. The ends lost 0 bases at V and 4 bases at J; junction bases unmatched: 14. From germline, CDR1 is SGDLS and CDR2 YYNGEE. This CDR3 comprises 19 residues. CDR3 sequence: CASSVAEGRLAGGGETQYF. The DNA for the CDR3 is TGTGCCAGCAGCGTAGCAGAAGGGCGCTTAGCGGGAGGGGGAGAGACCCAGTACTTC.

V usage is TRBV4-1 and J usage is TRBJ2-1, with D tentatively TRBD1 (5 bases). This CDR3 comprises 17 residues. CDR1 and CDR2 from the germline V gene are MGHRA and YSYEKL. V gave up 0 bases and J gave up 1 base, with 13 bases separating them. As DNA, the CDR3 is TGCGCCAGCAGCCAAGATCGTTTCCCAGGGTCCTACAATGAGCAGTTCTTC. Translating it yields CASSQDRFPGSYNEQFF.

This chain connects TRBV29-1 to TRBJ2-2; 10 bases agree with TRBD1. This CDR3 region has 12 residues. After removal of 6 bases from V and 6 bases from J, the junction contained 1 base not matched to a gene. Germline lookup yields CDR1 SQVTM and CDR2 ANQGSEA. The CDR3 loop reads CSVGQGAGELFF. The CDR3 DNA sequence: TGCAGCGTCGGACAGGGGGCCGGGGAGCTGTTTTTT.

This chain links TRBV4-3 with TRBJ2-2, with 8 bases aligning to TRBD1. Germline V gives CDR1 LGHNA, CDR2 YSLEER. V dropped 4 bases and J dropped 1; count of bases not matched to a gene: 2. The CDR3 runs 15 residues. The CDR3 spells CASSLGTGNTGELFF. The CDR3 DNA reads TGCGCCAGCAGCCTGGGGACAGGGAACACCGGGGAGCTGTTTTTT.

This chain connects TRBV30 to TRBJ1-3; D gene ambiguous. Germline V gives CDR1 GTSNPN, CDR2 SVGIG (reference sequence). The CDR3 length is 14 residues. Deletions cut 0 bases from V and 0 bases from J, with 6 bases between. CDR3 amino acids: CAWSVGGSGNTIYF. Written as DNA, the CDR3 is TGTGCCTGGAGTGTGGGAGGCTCTGGAAACACCATATATTTT.

The sample holds a few counts of this clone. The V gene is TRBV5-1, the J gene TRBJ1-1, with TRBD1 identical over 7 bases. Looked up from germline, CDR1 is SGHRS and CDR2 is YFSETQ. This CDR3 is built from 17 residues. The J segment lost 3 bases and the V segment lost 8 bases, leaving 19 bases of the junction unmatched. The CDR3 DNA reads as TGCGCCAGACAGACAGGGTTGAAAAGTGATGAGGACACTGAAGCTTTCTTT. Translation: CARQTGLKSDEDTEAFF.

The chain is built from TRBV19 and TRBJ1-1, with a tentative D call TRBD1 (5 bases). The CDR3 loop spans 14 amino acids. Germline V gene sequence: CDR1 LNHDA, CDR2 SQIVND (reference sequence). The ends were cut back, 5 bases at V and 0 bases at J, with 10 bases in the middle. Here the CDR3 reads CASSLQAMNTEAFF. The CDR3 nucleotides read TGTGCCAGTAGTCTACAGGCCATGAACACTGAAGCTTTCTTT. The full variable domain, rest sourced from reference TRBV19 and TRBJ1-1, is DGGITQSPKYLFRKEGQNVTLSCEQNLNHDAMYWYRQDPGQGLRLIYYSQIVNDFQKGDIAEGYSVSREKKESFPLTVTSAQKNPTAFYLCASSLQAMNTEAFFGQGTRLTVV.

The rearrangement links TRBV2 to TRBJ2-1, with a possible D match to TRBD1 (6 bases). Germline V gene sequence: CDR1 SNHLY, CDR2 FYNNEI. V was shortened by 2 bases and J by 4 bases, with 12 bases between the two germline ends. This CDR3 comprises 15 residues. CDR3 protein: CASSESGRGYNEQFF. As DNA, the CDR3 is TGTGCCAGCAGTGAATCGGGCAGGGGATACAATGAGCAGTTCTTC. Based on the CDR3 plus reference TRBV2 and TRBJ2-1, the full variable domain is EPEVTQTPSHQVTQMGQEVILRCVPISNHLYFYWYRQILGQKVEFLVSFYNNEISEKSEIFDDQFSVERPDGSNFTLKIRSTKLEDSAMYFCASSESGRGYNEQFFGPGTRLTVL.

The rearrangement uses TRBV9 and TRBJ1-2; a weak D match, TRBD1 (5 bases). Between the trimmed V and J ends, which lost 0 bases and 6 bases, there was a span of 15 bases. Germline values: CDR1 SGDLS, CDR2 YYNGEE. CDR3 size: 15 residues. The CDR3 DNA sequence: TGTGCCAGCAGCGTAGACGGCGGGGCCCATCATGGCTACACCTTC. Translated, it gives CASSVDGGAHHGYTF.

This chain joins TRBV29-1 and TRBJ1-1, with D tentatively TRBD1 (6 bases). This CDR3 contains 14 residues. Trimming left V 5 bases short and J 3 bases short, with 16 bases between. In germline, CDR1 is SQVTM, CDR2 ANQGSEA. The CDR3 DNA reads as TGCAGCGTTTTCCAGGGGTTTAGGGACACTGAAGCTTTCTTT. Translation gives CSVFQGFRDTEAFF.

In this sample, this clone turned up once. V usage is TRBV5-4 and J usage is TRBJ2-7, with 8 bases fitting TRBD2. The V gene end was trimmed by 4 bases and the J gene end by 5 bases; junction bases not matched to a gene: 17. From germline, CDR1 is SGHNT and CDR2 YYREEE (reference sequence). The CDR3 has 17 residues. The chain's CDR3 is CASSAPGTRIGRHEQYF. Here the CDR3 DNA reads TGTGCCAGCAGCGCGCCCGGGACTAGAATCGGTCGGCACGAGCAGTACTTC.

The genes are TRBV19 and TRBJ2-5; 8 positions match TRBD2. The germline V gene encodes CDR1 LNHDA and CDR2 SQIVND (reference sequence). The CDR3 has 13 residues. Trimming cost V 6 bases and J 4 bases; bases outside gene matches: 4. CDR3 nucleotides: TGTGCCAGTAGCGGGGGGGTGGGAGAGACCCAGTACTTC. Protein sequence: CASSGGVGETQYF.

This chain joins TRBV5-1 and TRBJ2-7, with D unclear. Germline CDR1 SGHRS, CDR2 YFSETQ. The CDR3 covers 12 residues. Trimming took off 3 bases at V and 4 bases at J, with 8 bases between the two ends. The CDR3 reads CASSSPGYEQYF. CDR3 sequence (DNA): TGCGCCAGCAGCTCGCCAGGATACGAGCAGTACTTC. The full variable domain, in which reference TRBV5-1 and TRBJ2-7 provide the parts outside the CDR3, is KAGVTQTPRYLIKTRGQQVTLSCSPISGHRSVSWYQQTPGQGLQFLFEYFSETQRNKGNFPGRFSGRQFSNSRSEMNVSTLELGDSALYLCASSSPGYEQYFGPGTRLTVT.

V is TRBV11-2 and J is TRBJ2-5, with 9 bases that match TRBD2. In germline, CDR1 is SGHAT, CDR2 FQNNGV. Germline trimming cut 0 bases from V and 2 bases from J; bases unmatched to any gene: 10. The CDR3 length is 18 residues. Here the CDR3 DNA reads TGTGCCAGCAGCTTAGAGGGACTAGCTACCTTAGGGCAAGAGACCCAGTACTTC. Its protein is CASSLEGLATLGQETQYF.

This chain uses TRBV4-3 with TRBJ1-1, with 7 bases identical to TRBD1. The CDR3 covers 13 residues. The germline V gene has CDR1 LGHNA and CDR2 YSLEER. Trimming removed 3 bases from V and 11 bases from J; junction bases left unmatched: 9. CDR3 bases: TGCGCCAGCAGCCATATGACAGGGTTGGGTGCTTTCTTT. Translation: CASSHMTGLGAFF.

This chain joins TRBV4-3 and TRBJ1-4, with 7 bases that match TRBD1. This CDR3 is built from 15 residues. Looked up from germline, CDR1 is LGHNA and CDR2 is YSLEER. The ends lost 3 bases at V and 7 bases at J; junction bases unmatched: 8. As DNA, the CDR3 is TGCGCCAGCAGCCAGAATTACAGGGGAGGTGAAAAACTGTTTTTT. Protein: CASSQNYRGGEKLFF.

The rearrangement joins TRBV4-1 to TRBJ2-1, with 7 bases aligning to TRBD2. This CDR3 has 14 residues. Germline values: CDR1 MGHRA, CDR2 YSYEKL. The V gene end was trimmed by 5 bases and the J gene end by 9 bases; junction bases not matched to a gene: 10. The chain's CDR3 is CASSTPGREVEQFF. CDR3 DNA: TGCGCCAGCAGCACCCCCGGCCGGGAGGTTGAGCAGTTCTTC.

The chain carries TRBV7-3 and TRBJ2-7, with 9 positions matching TRBD1. The V gene's germline CDR1 is SGHTA and CDR2 FQGTGA. V lost 6 bases and J lost 2; bases outside the gene matches: 8. This CDR3 comprises 15 residues. This chain's CDR3 is CASSSGTGSPYEQYF. DNA for the CDR3: TGTGCCAGCAGTTCCGGGACAGGGAGCCCCTACGAGCAGTACTTC.

The chain couples TRBV18 to TRBJ2-3; 10 bases agree with TRBD2. This CDR3 comprises 15 residues. Germline CDR1 KGHSH, CDR2 LQKENI. V lost 3 bases and J lost 2; bases outside the gene matches: 2. The DNA for the CDR3 is TGTGCCAGCTCACCGGGACTAGCGTTCACAGATACGCAGTATTTT. As protein: CASSPGLAFTDTQYF.

Here the CDR3 reads CASSLGQGLLPGETQYF. CDR3 nucleotide sequence: TGTGCCAGCAGCTTAGGACAGGGGCTCCTGCCAGGGGAGACCCAGTACTTC. The V call is TRBV7-2, the J call TRBJ2-5; 8 bases align to TRBD1. The CDR3 has 17 amino acids. CDR1 and CDR2 from the germline V gene are SGHTA and FQGNSA. V shed 1 base, J shed 5 bases, and the junction held 12 bases outside the gene matches.

The rearrangement uses TRBV7-9 and TRBJ1-5; D is ambiguous. The germline V gene has CDR1 SEHNR and CDR2 FQNEAQ (reference sequence). V gave up 5 bases and J gave up 7 bases, with 18 bases separating them. The CDR3 covers 15 residues. CDR3: CASSPGWGYGQPQHF. The CDR3 region has the DNA TGTGCCAGCAGCCCGGGGTGGGGATACGGACAGCCCCAGCATTTT.

The V gene is TRBV19, the J gene TRBJ2-4; 10 bases are a match to TRBD1. Germline CDR1 is LNHDA and CDR2 is SQIVND (reference sequence). V lost 10 bases to trimming and J lost 9 bases; unmatched junction nucleotides: 6. The CDR3 totals 12 residues. DNA of the CDR3: TGTGCCACCCACGGACAGGGGGGCATTCAGTACTTC. It encodes CATHGQGGIQYF.

The chain links TRBV2 to TRBJ2-5; D is perhaps TRBD2 (5 bases). V lost 8 bases and J 4 bases, leaving 8 bases between the germline ends. The CDR3 covers 11 residues. Per germline, CDR1 SNHLY and CDR2 FYNNEI. The CDR3 region is CASPEGETQYF. CDR3 coding DNA: TGTGCCAGCCCAGAGGGAGAGACCCAGTACTTC.

This clone is a singleton in its sample. This chain joins TRBV9 and TRBJ1-1; TRBD1 matches at 10 bases. The V segment lost 2 bases and the J segment 7 bases; nucleotides outside the gene matches: 2. There are 13 residues in the CDR3. Germline values: CDR1 SGDLS, CDR2 YYNGEE. As DNA, the CDR3 is TGTGCCAGCAGCGTGGGGACAGGGGATGAAGCTTTCTTT. It yields the protein CASSVGTGDEAFF.

The V and J genes are TRBV19 and TRBJ1-4, with TRBD1 as a possible D gene (5 bases). This CDR3 comprises 13 residues. Germline V gene data show CDR1 as LNHDA and CDR2 as SQIVND (reference sequence). Between the trimmed V and J ends, which lost 5 bases and 4 bases, there was a span of 8 bases. The CDR3 DNA reads as TGTGCCAGTAGTGGGGCAGATAATGAAAAACTGTTTTTT. This sequence encodes CASSGADNEKLFF.

This sequence joins TRBV6-5 and TRBJ2-1; TRBD2 aligns across 8 bases. CDR1 is MNHEY and CDR2 is SVGAGI in the germline V gene. V lost 4 bases to trimming and J lost 0 bases; unmatched junction nucleotides: 2. The CDR3 has 15 amino acids. The CDR3 DNA follows: TGTGCCAGCAGTTTAGCGGGGAGCTCCTACAATGAGCAGTTCTTC. Translating it yields CASSLAGSSYNEQFF.